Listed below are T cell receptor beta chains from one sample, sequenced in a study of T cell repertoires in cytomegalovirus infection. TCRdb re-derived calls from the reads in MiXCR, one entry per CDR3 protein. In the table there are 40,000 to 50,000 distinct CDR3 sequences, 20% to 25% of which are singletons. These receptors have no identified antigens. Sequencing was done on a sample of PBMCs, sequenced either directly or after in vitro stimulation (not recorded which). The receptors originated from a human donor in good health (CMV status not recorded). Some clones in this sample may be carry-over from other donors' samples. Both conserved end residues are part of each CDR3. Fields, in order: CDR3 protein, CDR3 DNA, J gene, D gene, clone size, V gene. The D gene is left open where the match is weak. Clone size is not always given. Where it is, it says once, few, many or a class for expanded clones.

CASRPGQAYGYTF	TGTGCCAGCCGCCCCGGGCAGGCATATGGCTACACCTTC	TRBJ1-2	-	-	TRBV2
CASSPTGSGTEAFF	TGTGCCAGCAGCCCGACAGGGTCGGGCACTGAAGCTTTCTTT	TRBJ1-1	TRBD1	many	TRBV6-1
CASSFVRSNTGELFF	TGCGCCAGCAGCTTTGTCAGAAGTAACACCGGGGAGCTGTTTTTT	TRBJ2-2	-	few	TRBV5-1
CASSQGEGSSYGYTF	TGCGCCAGCAGCCAAGGAGAGGGATCTTCCTATGGCTACACCTTC	TRBJ1-2	-	-	TRBV4-1
CASSLNRGQGAITDTQYF	TGTGCCAGCAGCTTAAATAGGGGGCAGGGGGCAATCACAGATACGCAGTATTTT	TRBJ2-3	TRBD1	-	TRBV7-2
CASSPPGTVTDTQYF	TGTGCCAGTAGTCCCCCCGGGACAGTCACAGATACGCAGTATTTT	TRBJ2-3	TRBD1	-	TRBV19
CASSLVGFEAFF	TGTGCCAGCAGCTTAGTTGGGTTCGAAGCTTTCTTT	TRBJ1-1	-	-	TRBV7-2
CSASRDSSYNSPLHF	TGCAGTGCCAGCAGGGACAGCTCCTATAATTCACCCCTCCACTTT	TRBJ1-6	TRBD1	-	TRBV20-1
CATSRGGGGAQETQYF	TGTGCCACCAGCAGAGGAGGCGGGGGGGCCCAAGAGACCCAGTACTTC	TRBJ2-5	TRBD2	-	TRBV15
CASSSQGGGAQETQYF	TGTGCCAGCAGTTCTCAAGGCGGGGGGGCACAAGAGACCCAGTACTTC	TRBJ2-5	TRBD2	few	TRBV6-6
CASRRTGSIPGEQYF	TGTGCCAGCAGAAGGACAGGGAGTATTCCAGGGGAGCAGTACTTC	TRBJ2-7	TRBD1	many	TRBV28